The rows below give T cell receptor beta chains drawn from one sample of a study of shared clonotypes between healthy human individuals. Measured with immunoSEQ multiplex PCR; TCRdb has only the in-frame clones, and not every one. The data hold some 2,400,000 clones, with approximately 95% observed a single time. What was sequenced was naive CD4+ T cells sorted from blood. Every receptor here comes from a man between 18 and 29 years old in good health. Each CDR3 is given with its conserved first and last residue. The D gene is left open where the match is weak.

v_call,cdr3_length,j_call,d_call,cdr3_aa
TRBV30,13,TRBJ1-1,TRBD1,CAGQQGSNTEAFF
TRBV6-5,14,TRBJ2-7,.,CASRSQTGPYEQYF
TRBV11-2,11,TRBJ1-2,.,CASSLTALYTF
TRBV5-4,15,TRBJ1-5,TRBD1,CATSRSGQGEQPQHF
TRBV11-2,17,TRBJ2-7,TRBD1,CASSLDGEMTGAYEQYF
TRBV28,15,TRBJ1-5,.,CASSTSGLGNQPQHF
TRBV7-9,15,TRBJ2-1,.,CASSLAKGSYNEQFF
TRBV6-1,15,TRBJ2-5,TRBD2,CASSDVSGGKETQYF
TRBV7-2,15,TRBJ1-5,TRBD1,CASSLGGQPYQPQHF
TRBV10-1,15,TRBJ2-1,TRBD2,CASSAGLAGSNEQFF
TRBV2,15,TRBJ2-3,TRBD2,CASSPQAGGTDTQYF
TRBV6-5,13,TRBJ2-7,.,CASSRGLASEQYF
TRBV30,12,TRBJ1-2,.,CAWSEQGYGYTF
TRBV2,13,TRBJ1-1,.,CASTREVGTEAFF
TRBV10-1,14,TRBJ2-2,.,CASSAGGWTGELFF
TRBV5-1,16,TRBJ2-3,TRBD2,CASSLEVAGAADTQYF
TRBV27,13,TRBJ2-7,.,CASSSRPFYEQYF
TRBV7-2,13,TRBJ2-3,.,CASSSNGGNTQYF
TRBV5-6,15,TRBJ2-1,.,CASSPRQISYNEQFF
TRBV6-5,16,TRBJ2-7,TRBD2,CASSWGGLSSSYEQYF
TRBV6-1,13,TRBJ2-7,.,CASRQAISYEQYF
TRBV7-2,13,TRBJ2-2,.,CASNAVLTGELFF
TRBV18,14,TRBJ1-1,TRBD1,CASSLSGQGSEAFF
TRBV27,15,TRBJ1-5,.,CASSPGRHSNQPQHF
TRBV5-1,14,TRBJ1-1,TRBD1,CASSSRGLDTEAFF
TRBV6-5,14,TRBJ2-3,.,CASSRGRGTDTQYF
TRBV6-1,17,TRBJ1-5,TRBD1,CASSVPGQAYSNQPQHF
TRBV7-9,16,TRBJ2-5,TRBD2,CASSPRASGRSETQYF